Listed below are T cell receptor beta chains from one sample, sequenced in a study of blood T cell repertoires in COVID-19. This table comes from immunoSEQ multiplex PCR, and its TCRdb copy is limited to in-frame clones, with some not included. The profile shows approximately 300,000 clones, approximately 90% of them singletons. Sequenced input: peripheral blood. These receptor sequences come from a woman in her forties or fifties with active or convalescent COVID-19. CDR3s include the opening cysteine and the closing phenylalanine or tryptophan. The order of the fields is clone size, V gene, J gene, D gene, CDR3 protein, CDR3 DNA. A D gene is named only where the DNA matches it firmly. A clone size is listed for some rows: how often the clone was seen (once, few, many), or a class if it is expanded.

few	TRBV7-2	TRBJ2-7	TRBD2	CASSLGPTSGSSPYEQYF	TGTGCCAGCAGCTTAGGACCTACTAGCGGGAGTTCCCCCTACGAGCAGTACTTC
NA	TRBV5-1	TRBJ2-5	NA	CASSLDGQMIQETQYF	TGCGCCAGCAGCTTGGATGGTCAGATGATCCAAGAGACCCAGTACTTC
NA	TRBV4-3	TRBJ2-1	TRBD2	CASSQGTGTRIPNEQFF	TGCGCCAGCAGCCAAGGGACCGGGACTAGGATTCCCAATGAGCAGTTCTTC
NA	TRBV19	TRBJ1-2	NA	CASRPAGVYGYTF	TGTGCCAGTAGACCCGCAGGGGTCTATGGCTACACCTTC
NA	TRBV5-1	TRBJ1-1	NA	CASSLGGDTEAFF	TGCGCCAGCAGCTTGGGGGGAGACACTGAAGCTTTCTTT
few	TRBV7-2	TRBJ2-3	NA	CASSLVAGSTDTQYF	TGTGCCAGCAGCTTAGTCGCGGGAAGCACAGATACGCAGTATTTT
NA	TRBV6-2/TRBV6-3	TRBJ2-7	TRBD1	CASSYTPGQGFDEQYF	TGTGCCAGCAGTTACACTCCGGGACAGGGTTTCGACGAGCAGTACTTC
NA	TRBV7-9	TRBJ2-7	TRBD2	CASSLLGTSGSYEQYF	TGTGCCAGCAGCTTACTCGGGACTAGCGGTTCCTACGAGCAGTACTTC
NA	TRBV28	TRBJ1-3	TRBD1	CASSTYRGQGSGNTIYF	TGTGCCAGTTCGACTTACAGGGGGCAAGGATCGGGAAACACCATATATTTT
NA	TRBV15	TRBJ1-2	TRBD1	CATSRRKGAGGIYGYTF	TGTGCCACCAGCAGGCGAAAGGGGGCAGGGGGCATCTATGGCTACACCTTC
NA	TRBV6-2/TRBV6-3	TRBJ2-2	NA	CASSIQGLFPTGELFF	TGTGCCAGCAGTATACAGGGTCTGTTTCCTACCGGGGAGCTGTTTTTT
once	TRBV30	TRBJ1-2	TRBD1	CAWSRGQGNYGYTF	TGTGCCTGGAGTAGGGGACAGGGCAACTATGGCTACACCTTC
NA	TRBV19	TRBJ2-1	TRBD2	CASSKEGTSKNEQFF	TGTGCCAGTAGTAAAGAAGGGACTAGCAAAAATGAGCAGTTCTTC
NA	TRBV6-1	TRBJ2-1	TRBD2	CASWTSGGGREQFF	TGTGCCAGCTGGACTAGCGGGGGAGGGAGGGAGCAGTTCTTC
few	TRBV3-1/TRBV3-2	TRBJ2-7	TRBD2	CASSPPSGGELSYEQYF	TGTGCCAGCAGCCCTCCTAGCGGGGGGGAGCTCTCCTACGAGCAGTACTTC
NA	TRBV27	TRBJ1-1	NA	CASSFLGAGATNTEAFF	TGTGCCAGCAGTTTCTTGGGAGCGGGGGCGACGAACACTGAAGCTTTCTTT
NA	TRBV7-9	TRBJ1-2	TRBD1	CASSFRQGEDYGYTF	TGTGCCAGCAGCTTTCGACAGGGGGAGGACTATGGCTACACCTTC
NA	TRBV30	TRBJ1-1	NA	CAWAGHTNTEAFF	TGTGCCTGGGCGGGACACACGAACACTGAAGCTTTCTTT
NA	TRBV24-1	TRBJ2-7	NA	CATSSSGEQYF	TGTGCCACCAGTTCCTCGGGGGAGCAGTACTTC
NA	TRBV27	TRBJ2-6	NA	CASSLLPTAGANVLTF	TGTGCCAGCAGTCTCCTTCCGACAGCTGGGGCCAACGTCCTGACTTTC
few	TRBV14	TRBJ1-1	TRBD1	CASSHRQGANTEAFF	TGTGCCAGCAGCCACAGACAGGGGGCGAACACTGAAGCTTTCTTT
NA	TRBV3-1/TRBV3-2	TRBJ2-7	NA	CASSFTSSSTYEQYF	TGTGCCAGCAGCTTCACTTCATCCTCAACCTACGAGCAGTACTTC
NA	TRBV21-1	TRBJ2-4	NA	CASSKGLPRELAKNIQYF	TGTGCCAGCAGCAAAGGACTACCACGGGAACTAGCCAAAAACATTCAGTACTTC